The clone carrying this T cell receptor beta chain was detected a few times. Its target is not known. This record comes from a study of blood T cells in healthy people across ages. Broader study findings: Age advanced and TCR beta diversity per million T cells fell, roughly linearly.

The CDR3 has 17 residues. Losses at the gene ends were 6 bases for V and 8 bases for J; bases not matched to a gene: 15. Germline V CDR1 and CDR2: SGHRS, YFSETQ. Donors gave ten milliliters of peripheral blood apiece. Next came a second PCR, run for about 6 to 12 cycles, which used a sample-barcoded 5' primer along with a J-beta primer mix. Each cDNA molecule was tagged by a template-switch adaptor that had 12 random nucleotides. MiXCR was run by TCRdb on the 5' RACE reads, yielding one entry per CDR3 protein. Here the sample spans some 1.5 million distinct CDR3 sequences, 28% being singletons. Sequencing input: blood. The source of this sequence is a woman in her 30s in good health. The chain links TRBV5-1 to TRBJ2-1, with 12 positions matching TRBD1. CDR3 coding DNA: TGCGCCAGCACCCTTTTTGGGGGACAGGGGGCTTTGGATGAGCAGTTCTTC. Encoded protein: CASTLFGGQGALDEQFF.